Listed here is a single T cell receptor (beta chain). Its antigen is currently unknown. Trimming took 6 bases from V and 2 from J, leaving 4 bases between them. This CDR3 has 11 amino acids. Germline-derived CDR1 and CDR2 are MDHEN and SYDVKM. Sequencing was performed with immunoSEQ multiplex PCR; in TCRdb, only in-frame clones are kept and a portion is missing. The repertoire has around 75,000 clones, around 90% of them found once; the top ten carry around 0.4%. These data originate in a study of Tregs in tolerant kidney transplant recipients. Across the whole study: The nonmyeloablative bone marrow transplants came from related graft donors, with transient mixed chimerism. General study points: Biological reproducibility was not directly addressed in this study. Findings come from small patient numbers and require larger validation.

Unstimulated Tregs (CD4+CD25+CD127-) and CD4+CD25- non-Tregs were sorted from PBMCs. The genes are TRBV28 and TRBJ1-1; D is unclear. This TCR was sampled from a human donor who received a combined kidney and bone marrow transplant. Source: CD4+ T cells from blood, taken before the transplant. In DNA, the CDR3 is TGTGCCAGCAGGAGAAACACTGAAGCTTTCTTT. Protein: CASRRNTEAFF. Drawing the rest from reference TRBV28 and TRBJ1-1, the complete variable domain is DVKVTQSSRYLVKRTGEKVFLECVQDMDHENMFWYRQDPGLGLRLIYFSYDVKMKEKGDIPEGYSVSREKKERFSLILESASTNQTSMYLCASRRNTEAFFGQGTRLTVV.